This T cell receptor (beta chain) stems from a study of neurological immune-mediated disorders. General observations from the study: Among expanded clones, no CDR3 amino acid sequences were shared across subjects, a pattern suggesting private repertoires in all groups. One related-CDR3 cluster, identified by phylogenetic grouping, held the repertoires of 18 of 34 multiple sclerosis patients and was a possible signature.

TCRdb called the 5' RACE reads again in MiXCR, with one record for every CDR3 protein. The sample has about 46,000 distinct CDR3 sequences, 3.5% to 5.5% seen once. V was shortened by 4 bases and J by 0 bases, with 19 bases between the two germline ends. Looked up from germline, CDR1 is SNHLY and CDR2 is FYNNEI. The CDR3 loop spans 18 amino acids. This clonotype was detected ten times or more. Its antigen is undetermined. The TCR was taken from a woman aged 60 to 75 with multiple sclerosis. Sequencing used PBMCs. The chain uses TRBV2 and TRBJ2-1, with TRBD2 as a possible D gene (6 bases). CDR3 bases: TGTGCCAGCAGTGGTGGTCCTTTGCTAGCGAGCTCCTACAATGAGCAGTTCTTC. Its protein product is CASSGGPLLASSYNEQFF.